This T cell receptor (beta chain) appears in the sequencing data of a study of early T cells in non-severe SARS-CoV-2 infection. Study-wide findings and caveats: The VDJdb matching leaned toward anti-spike CD8 responses and overlooked private and CD4 specificities.

This clonotype was detected only a few times. As yet, its antigen is unknown. MiXCR, run by TCRdb on the 5' RACE reads, gives a single entry per CDR3 protein. This table holds 77,000 or so distinct CDR3 sequences, roughly 15% found once. The CDR3 spans 15 residues. Trimming pared 4 bases from V and 4 bases from J, leaving 16 bases between. CDR1 is SGHAT, CDR2 FQNNGV, per germline. The TCR comes from an adult who was a healthcare worker with PCR-confirmed SARS-CoV-2 infection or an uninfected control (not recorded which). The rearrangement uses TRBV11-2 and TRBJ2-5; possible D gene TRBD2, 5 bases. Sequencing was performed on whole blood, taken at baseline. Here the CDR3 reads CASSSSVLAGETQYF. The CDR3 DNA sequence: TGTGCCAGCAGCTCGTCCGTCCTAGCCGGAGAGACCCAGTACTTC.